This TCR beta chain was identified in a study of follicular helper T cells after annual influenza vaccination. Sample time point: 2015-2016 season, 7 days after influenza vaccination. Germline values: CDR1 SGHRS, CDR2 YFSETQ. With V trimmed by 0 bases and J by 7 bases, 2 bases remained unmatched. This CDR3 spans 15 amino acids. Libraries were prepared by immunoSEQ multiplex PCR; TCRdb keeps only in-frame clonotypes and omits some of them. Altogether 6,000 or so clones are present, roughly 80% being singletons, with the ten largest covering 0.45% to 0.55%. The sequence derives from an adult who received the influenza vaccine. Sequencing used CXCR5- memory CD4+ T cells sorted from blood, obtained 7 days after influenza vaccination. This chain joins TRBV5-1 and TRBJ1-6; 9 nucleotides align to TRBD1. CDR3 in amino acids: CASSLGQGVNSPLHF. CDR3 DNA: TGCGCCAGCAGCTTGGGACAGGGGGTAAATTCACCCCTCCACTTT.